These 7 T cell receptor beta chains originate from one sample sequenced in a study of blood T cells in healthy people across ages. Next came a second PCR, run for about 6 to 12 cycles, which used a sample-barcoded 5' primer along with a J-beta primer mix. Each CDR3 protein gets one entry after TCRdb re-called the 5' RACE reads with MiXCR. The sample records around 780,000 distinct CDR3 sequences, approximately 60% being singletons. The source material was blood. These receptor sequences come from a man between 40 and 49 years old in good health.

The DNA of the CDR3 is TGTGCCACCAGTGACCCAGCGGGGGCGAACACCGGGGAGCTGTTTTTT. It specifies CATSDPAGANTGELFF. The J gene is TRBJ2-2, the V gene TRBV24-1, with 8 bases aligning to TRBD2. The germline V gene has CDR1 KGHDR and CDR2 SFDVKD. This CDR3 spans 16 amino acids. V gave up 4 bases and J gave up 0 bases; unmatched junction bases: 3.

The V and J genes are TRBV7-2 and TRBJ2-7, with 14 bases that match TRBD2. V trimming: 5 bases; J trimming: 11 bases; junction bases outside the gene matches: 8. Per germline, CDR1 SGHTA and CDR2 FQGNSA. The CDR3 covers 14 residues. CDR3 coding DNA: TGTGCCAGCAGCCCCCCAGGACTAGCGGGAGGAAAGTACTTC. Amino acid sequence: CASSPPGLAGGKYF.

This sequence joins TRBV27 and TRBJ2-1, with TRBD1 matching 9 bases. The V and J ends lost 3 bases and 8 bases, in that order; junction bases with no gene match: 8. The CDR3 has 15 amino acids. In germline, CDR1 is MNHEY, CDR2 SMNVEV (reference sequence). CDR3 protein: CASSFWDRAEDEQFF. CDR3 nucleotide sequence: TGTGCCAGCAGTTTTTGGGACAGGGCGGAGGATGAGCAGTTCTTC.

This clonotype was recorded many times. The chain links TRBV5-1 to TRBJ2-3; either TRBD1 or TRBD2 may fit D (5 bases each). V was clipped by 0 bases and J by 6 bases, with 17 bases between them. Germline V gene data show CDR1 as SGHRS and CDR2 as YFSETQ. This CDR3 has 16 amino acids. CDR3 protein: CASSLVGTDLSDTQYF. DNA of the CDR3: TGCGCCAGCAGCTTGGTCGGGACCGATCTTTCCGATACGCAGTATTTT.

V usage is TRBV6-1 and J usage is TRBJ1-5; 10 bases agree with TRBD1. V was clipped by 4 bases and J by 2 bases; unmatched bases: 5. This CDR3 has 16 residues. Germline V gene lookup returns CDR1 MNHNS and CDR2 SASEGT. CDR3 in amino acids: CASSADRGQGNQPQHF. CDR3 coding DNA: TGTGCCAGCAGTGCCGACAGGGGGCAGGGCAATCAGCCCCAGCATTTT.

The V call is TRBV5-1, the J call TRBJ2-1; 9 bases match TRBD1. In germline, CDR1 is SGHRS, CDR2 YFSETQ. After removal of 4 bases from V and 7 bases from J, the junction contained 9 bases not matched to a gene. The CDR3 is made up of 15 amino acids. CDR3 in amino acids: CASSRGQGRINEQFF. CDR3 DNA: TGCGCCAGCAGCCGGGGACAGGGCAGGATTAATGAGCAGTTCTTC.

This rearrangement joins TRBV3-1 to TRBJ2-3; tentatively, D is TRBD1 or TRBD2 (6 bases each). Germline CDR1 and CDR2: LGHDT and YNNKEL (reference sequence). The ends were cut back, 8 bases at V and 1 base at J, with 16 bases in the middle. This CDR3 spans 15 amino acids. The CDR3 sequence: CASAPGGRGTDTQYF. CDR3 nucleotide sequence: TGTGCCAGCGCCCCCGGGGGCCGTGGCACAGATACGCAGTATTTT.